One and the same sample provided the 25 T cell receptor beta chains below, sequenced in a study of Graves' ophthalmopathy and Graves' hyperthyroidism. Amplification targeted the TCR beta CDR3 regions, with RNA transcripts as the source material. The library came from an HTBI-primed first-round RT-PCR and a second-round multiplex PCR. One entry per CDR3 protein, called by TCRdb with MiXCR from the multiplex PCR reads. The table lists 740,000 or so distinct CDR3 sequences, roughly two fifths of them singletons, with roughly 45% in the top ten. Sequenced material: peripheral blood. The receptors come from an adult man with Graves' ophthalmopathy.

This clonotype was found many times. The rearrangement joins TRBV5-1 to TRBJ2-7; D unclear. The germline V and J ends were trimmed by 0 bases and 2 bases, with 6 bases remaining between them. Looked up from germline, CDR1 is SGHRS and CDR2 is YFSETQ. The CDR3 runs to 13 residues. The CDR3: CASSLDLAYEQYF. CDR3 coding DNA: TGCGCCAGCAGCTTGGACCTGGCCTACGAGCAGTACTTC. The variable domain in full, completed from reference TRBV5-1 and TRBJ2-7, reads KAGVTQTPRYLIKTRGQQVTLSCSPISGHRSVSWYQQTPGQGLQFLFEYFSETQRNKGNFPGRFSGRQFSNSRSEMNVSTLELGDSALYLCASSLDLAYEQYFGPGTRLTVT.

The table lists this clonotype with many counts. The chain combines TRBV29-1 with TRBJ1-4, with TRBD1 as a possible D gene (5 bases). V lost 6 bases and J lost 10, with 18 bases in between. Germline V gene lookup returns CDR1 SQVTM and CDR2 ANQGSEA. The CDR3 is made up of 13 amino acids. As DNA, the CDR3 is TGCAGCGTCCTCGGGGGGGGTCCAGGAAAACTGTTTTTT. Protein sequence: CSVLGGGPGKLFF.

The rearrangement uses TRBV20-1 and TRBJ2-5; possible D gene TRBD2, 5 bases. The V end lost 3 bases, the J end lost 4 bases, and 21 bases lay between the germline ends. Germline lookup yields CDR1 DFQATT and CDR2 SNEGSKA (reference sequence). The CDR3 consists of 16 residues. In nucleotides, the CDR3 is TGCAGTGCTAGGGCGATGGGAGTAGTGGGAGCAGAGACCCAGTACTTC. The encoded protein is CSARAMGVVGAETQYF.

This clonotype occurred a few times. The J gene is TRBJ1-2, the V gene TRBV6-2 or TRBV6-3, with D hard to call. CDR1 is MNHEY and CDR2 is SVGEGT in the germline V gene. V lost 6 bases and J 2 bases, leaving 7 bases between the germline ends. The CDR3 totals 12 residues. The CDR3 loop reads CASRSRNYGYTF. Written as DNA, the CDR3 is TGTGCCAGCAGGAGCAGGAACTATGGCTACACCTTC.

CDR3 amino acids: CSASGQGEKLFF. CDR3 nucleotide sequence: TGCAGTGCTAGTGGACAGGGGGAAAAACTGTTTTTT. The chain employs TRBV20-1 and TRBJ1-4, with 9 nucleotides matching TRBD1. The trim removed 3 bases at V and 8 bases at J, leaving 1 base unmatched. The CDR3 runs to 12 residues. Germline V gives CDR1 DFQATT, CDR2 SNEGSKA (reference sequence).

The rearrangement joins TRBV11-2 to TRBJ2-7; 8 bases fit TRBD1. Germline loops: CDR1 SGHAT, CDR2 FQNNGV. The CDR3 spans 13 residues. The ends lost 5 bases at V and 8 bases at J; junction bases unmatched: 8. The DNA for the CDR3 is TGTGCCAGCAGCCAAGGGCAGGGGGCCAAGCAGTACTTC. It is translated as CASSQGQGAKQYF.

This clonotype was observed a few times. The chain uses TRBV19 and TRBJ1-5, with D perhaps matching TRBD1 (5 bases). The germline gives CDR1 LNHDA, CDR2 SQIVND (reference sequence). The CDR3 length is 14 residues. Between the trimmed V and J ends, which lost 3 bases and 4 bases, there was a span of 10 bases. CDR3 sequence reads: CASSIQQGNQPQHF. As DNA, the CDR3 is TGTGCCAGTAGTATTCAGCAGGGTAATCAGCCCCAGCATTTT. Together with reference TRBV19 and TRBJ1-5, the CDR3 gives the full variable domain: DGGITQSPKYLFRKEGQNVTLSCEQNLNHDAMYWYRQDPGQGLRLIYYSQIVNDFQKGDIAEGYSVSREKKESFPLTVTSAQKNPTAFYLCASSIQQGNQPQHFGDGTRLSIL.

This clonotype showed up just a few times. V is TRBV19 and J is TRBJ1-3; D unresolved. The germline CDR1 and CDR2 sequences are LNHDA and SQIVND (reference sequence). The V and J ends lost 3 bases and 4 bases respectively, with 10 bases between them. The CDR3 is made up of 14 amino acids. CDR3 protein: CASSMRTTGNTIYF. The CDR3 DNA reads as TGTGCCAGTAGTATGCGGACTACCGGAAACACCATATATTTT.

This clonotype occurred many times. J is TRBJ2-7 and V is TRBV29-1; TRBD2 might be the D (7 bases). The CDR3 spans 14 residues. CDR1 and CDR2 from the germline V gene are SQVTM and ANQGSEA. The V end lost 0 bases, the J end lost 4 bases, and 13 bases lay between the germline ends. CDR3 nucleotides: TGCAGCGTTGAAGAGGGGGGGGCCAGATACGAGCAGTACTTC. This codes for CSVEEGGARYEQYF.

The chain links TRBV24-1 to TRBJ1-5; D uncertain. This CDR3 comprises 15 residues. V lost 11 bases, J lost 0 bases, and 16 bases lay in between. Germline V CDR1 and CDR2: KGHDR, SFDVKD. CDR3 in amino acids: CASNPLGTSNQPQHF. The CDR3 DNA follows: TGTGCCAGCAACCCTCTGGGCACTAGCAATCAGCCCCAGCATTTT.

CDR3 in DNA: TGTGCCAGCAGTGAAATGTTGCGGGGGGGCCGCGCAGATACGCAGTATTTT. Protein sequence: CASSEMLRGGRADTQYF. V usage is TRBV2 and J usage is TRBJ2-3; 9 bases agree with TRBD2. J was trimmed by 4 bases and V by 2 bases; bases with no gene match: 10. In germline, CDR1 is SNHLY, CDR2 FYNNEI. The CDR3 contains 17 residues.

CDR3 loop: CASRDTNYEQYF. In DNA form, the CDR3 reads TGTGCCAGCAGGGACACAAACTACGAGCAGTACTTC. V usage is TRBV2 and J usage is TRBJ2-7; a possible D gene is TRBD1 (5 bases). The V gene lost 6 bases and the J gene lost 3 bases, with 9 bases spanning the gap. The CDR3 covers 12 residues. Germline CDR1 and CDR2: SNHLY and FYNNEI.

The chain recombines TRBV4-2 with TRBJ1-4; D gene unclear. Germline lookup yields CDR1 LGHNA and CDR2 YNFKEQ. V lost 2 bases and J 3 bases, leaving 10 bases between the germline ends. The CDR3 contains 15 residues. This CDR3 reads CASSQPDGSNEKLFF. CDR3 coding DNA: TGTGCCAGCAGCCAACCGGACGGATCTAATGAAAAACTGTTTTTT.

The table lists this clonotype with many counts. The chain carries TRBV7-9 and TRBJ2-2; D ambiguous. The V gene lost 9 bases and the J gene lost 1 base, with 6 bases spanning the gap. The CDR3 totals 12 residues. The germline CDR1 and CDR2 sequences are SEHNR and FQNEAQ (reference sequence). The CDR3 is CASTRNTGELFF. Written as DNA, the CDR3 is TGTGCCAGTACTCGGAACACCGGGGAGCTGTTTTTT. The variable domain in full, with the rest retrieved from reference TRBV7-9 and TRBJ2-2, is DTGVSQNPRHKITKRGQNVTFRCDPISEHNRLYWYRQTLGQGPEFLTYFQNEAQLEKSRLLSDRFSAERPKGSFSTLEIQRTEQGDSAMYLCASTRNTGELFFGEGSRLTVL.

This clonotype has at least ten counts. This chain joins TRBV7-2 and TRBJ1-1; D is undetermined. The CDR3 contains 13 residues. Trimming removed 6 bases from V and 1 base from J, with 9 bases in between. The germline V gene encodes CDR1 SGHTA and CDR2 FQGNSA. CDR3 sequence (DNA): TGTGCCAGCAGACGAACGGCGAACACTGAAGCTTTCTTT. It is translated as CASRRTANTEAFF.

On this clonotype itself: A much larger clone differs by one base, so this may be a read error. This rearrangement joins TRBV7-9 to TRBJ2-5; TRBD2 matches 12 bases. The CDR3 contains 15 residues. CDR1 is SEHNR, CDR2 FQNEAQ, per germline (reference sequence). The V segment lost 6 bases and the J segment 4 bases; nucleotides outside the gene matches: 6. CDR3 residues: CASRLAGGLGETQYF. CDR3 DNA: TGTGCCAGCAGGCTAGCGGGAGGGCTGGGAGAGACCCAGTACTTC.

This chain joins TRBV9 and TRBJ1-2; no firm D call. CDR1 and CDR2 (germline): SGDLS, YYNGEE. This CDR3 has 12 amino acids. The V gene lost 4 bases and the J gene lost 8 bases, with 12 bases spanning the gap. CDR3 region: CASSSLGVGYTF. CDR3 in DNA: TGTGCCAGCAGCAGCCTCGGAGTGGGCTACACCTTC. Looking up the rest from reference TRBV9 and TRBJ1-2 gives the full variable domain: DSGVTQTPKHLITATGQRVTLRCSPRSGDLSVYWYQQSLDQGLQFLIQYYNGEERAKGNILERFSAQQFPDLHSELNLSSLELGDSALYFCASSSLGVGYTFGSGTRLTVV.

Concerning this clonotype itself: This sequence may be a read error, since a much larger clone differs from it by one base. The CDR3: CSVVGRPYEQYF. Here the CDR3 DNA reads TGCAGCGTTGTCGGCAGACCCTACGAGCAGTACTTC. The chain uses TRBV29-1 and TRBJ2-7; D not resolved. Between the trimmed V and J ends, which lost 4 bases and 2 bases, there was a span of 9 bases. CDR1 is SQVTM, CDR2 ANQGSEA, per germline. The CDR3 is 12 amino acids.

The CDR3 spells CASSVDRGWSGDTQYF. In DNA, the CDR3 is TGTGCCAGCAGTGTCGACAGGGGATGGTCGGGAGATACGCAGTATTTT. The chain couples TRBV25-1 to TRBJ2-3, with 8 positions matching TRBD1. This CDR3 has 16 residues. Germline V gene data show CDR1 as MGHDK and CDR2 as SYGVNS. The J segment lost 5 bases and the V segment lost 4 bases, leaving 11 bases of the junction unmatched.

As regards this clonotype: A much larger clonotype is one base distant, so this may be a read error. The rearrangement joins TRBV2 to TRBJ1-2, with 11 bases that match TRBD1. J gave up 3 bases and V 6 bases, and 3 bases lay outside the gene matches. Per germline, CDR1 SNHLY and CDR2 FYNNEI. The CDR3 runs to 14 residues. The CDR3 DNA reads TGTGCCAGCAGCTGGACAGGGGGCGACTATGGCTACACCTTC. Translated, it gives CASSWTGGDYGYTF.

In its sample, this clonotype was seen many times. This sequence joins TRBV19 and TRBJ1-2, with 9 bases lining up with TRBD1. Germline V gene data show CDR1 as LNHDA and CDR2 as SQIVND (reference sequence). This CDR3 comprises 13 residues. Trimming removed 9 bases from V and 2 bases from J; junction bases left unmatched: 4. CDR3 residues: CASSGTGNYGYTF. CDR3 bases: TGTGCCAGCTCCGGGACAGGGAACTATGGCTACACCTTC.

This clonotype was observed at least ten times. In nucleotides, the CDR3 is TGTGCCAGCAGCTTAGGTCCAGGAATCACCGGGGAGCTGTTTTTT. Protein: CASSLGPGITGELFF. This rearrangement joins TRBV7-2 to TRBJ2-2, with unresolved D. The germline V and J ends were trimmed by 1 base and 4 bases, with 10 bases remaining between them. Germline V lookup: CDR1 SGHTA, CDR2 FQGNSA. CDR3 size: 15 residues.

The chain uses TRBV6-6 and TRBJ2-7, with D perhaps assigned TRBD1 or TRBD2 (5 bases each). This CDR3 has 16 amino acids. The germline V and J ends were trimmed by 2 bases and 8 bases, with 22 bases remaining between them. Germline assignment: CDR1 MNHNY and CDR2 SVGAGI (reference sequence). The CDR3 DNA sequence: TGTGCCAGCAGTTACACCCGGGACCACCCCATGGTGCAGCAGTACTTC. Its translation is CASSYTRDHPMVQQYF.

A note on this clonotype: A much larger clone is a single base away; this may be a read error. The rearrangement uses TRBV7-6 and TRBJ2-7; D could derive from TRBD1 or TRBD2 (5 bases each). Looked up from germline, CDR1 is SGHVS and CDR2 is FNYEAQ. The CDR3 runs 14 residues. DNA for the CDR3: TGTGCCAGCAGCGAGGGGCCCAACTCCTACGAGCGGTACTTC. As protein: CASSEGPNSYERYF.

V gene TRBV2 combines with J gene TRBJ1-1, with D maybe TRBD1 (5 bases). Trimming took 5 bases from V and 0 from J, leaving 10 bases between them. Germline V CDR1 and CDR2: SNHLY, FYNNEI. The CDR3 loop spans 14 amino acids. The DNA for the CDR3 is TGTGCCAGCAGTTGGGGGAATGTGAACACTGAAGCTTTCTTT. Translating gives CASSWGNVNTEAFF.